A single sample gave rise to the 31 T cell receptor beta chains below, sequenced in a study of blood T cell repertoires in COVID-19. Produced via immunoSEQ multiplex PCR; TCRdb's table is partial and in-frame only. This sample yields approximately 150,000 clones, of which 70% to 90% are seen a single time; about 0.95% belongs to the top ten. Sequencing was performed on peripheral blood. The receptors here all came from a man between 35 and 55 years old with acute or convalescent COVID-19.

V gene TRBV4-3 combines with J gene TRBJ2-6; 11 bases are a match to TRBD2. Germline V lookup: CDR1 LGHNA, CDR2 YSLEER. The CDR3 totals 19 residues. V shed 4 bases and J 0 bases; nucleotides not matched to a gene: 8. CDR3 DNA: TGCGCCAGCAGCCGGGTAGTAGCGGGGGGGAGCTCTGGGGCCAACGTCCTGACTTTC. Translating it yields CASSRVVAGGSSGANVLTF.

The chain employs TRBV6-5 and TRBJ1-4; 7 positions match TRBD1. Per the germline V gene, CDR1 is MNHEY and CDR2 is SVGAGI. There are 14 residues in the CDR3. Unmatched junction bases numbered 3, after V lost 6 bases and J lost 2 bases. In DNA, the CDR3 is TGTGCCAGCAGGACAGGGCGCACTAATGAAAAACTGTTTTTT. It encodes CASRTGRTNEKLFF.

The J gene is TRBJ2-1, the V gene TRBV2; D is unresolved. Germline V gene sequence: CDR1 SNHLY, CDR2 FYNNEI. This CDR3 region has 14 residues. The germline V and J ends were trimmed by 7 bases and 4 bases, with 14 bases remaining between them. DNA of the CDR3: TGTGCCAGCACTAACTCGAGAATGTACAATGAGCAGTTCTTC. Amino acids: CASTNSRMYNEQFF.

This clone came up once. This rearrangement joins TRBV24-1 to TRBJ2-7, with a weak D call TRBD2 (5 bases). The germline V gene encodes CDR1 KGHDR and CDR2 SFDVKD. This CDR3 region has 14 residues. V was trimmed by 5 bases and J by 2 bases, leaving 12 bases between them. CDR3 bases: TGTGCCACCAGTGGGGAGTGGGTTCCCTACGAGCAGTACTTC. Translating gives CATSGEWVPYEQYF.

In its sample, this clone was seen once. This chain uses TRBV9 with TRBJ1-6; a possible D gene is TRBD1 (5 bases). The germline V gene encodes CDR1 SGDLS and CDR2 YYNGEE. CDR3 size: 13 residues. The germline V and J ends were trimmed by 4 bases and 10 bases, with 12 bases remaining between them. The CDR3 region is CASSPWGGSPLHF. CDR3 nucleotides: TGTGCCAGCAGCCCATGGGGCGGATCACCCCTCCACTTT. The whole variable domain, remainder taken from reference TRBV9 and TRBJ1-6, is DSGVTQTPKHLITATGQRVTLRCSPRSGDLSVYWYQQSLDQGLQFLIQYYNGEERAKGNILERFSAQQFPDLHSELNLSSLELGDSALYFCASSPWGGSPLHFGNGTRLTVT.

J is TRBJ1-4 and V is TRBV7-3; D ambiguous. The ends were cut back, 1 base at V and 10 bases at J, with 10 bases in the middle. CDR3 length equals 13 residues. From germline, CDR1 is SGHTA and CDR2 FQGTGA. CDR3 sequence: CASSLSPGLKLFF. The CDR3 DNA is TGTGCCAGCAGCTTAAGCCCTGGCTTAAAACTGTTTTTT.

This chain connects TRBV28 to TRBJ1-2; a possible D gene is TRBD1 (6 bases). Trimming cost V 1 base and J 3 bases, with 12 bases left between them. The CDR3 has 15 amino acids. Germline-derived CDR1 and CDR2 are MDHEN and SYDVKM. CDR3 DNA: TGTGCCAGCAGTTTATCCCGGACAGCGTACTATGGCTACACCTTC. The encoded protein is CASSLSRTAYYGYTF.

This chain connects TRBV5-4 to TRBJ2-2, with a weak D call TRBD1 (5 bases). This CDR3 is 15 amino acids long. Trimming cost V 1 base and J 1 base, with 8 bases left between them. CDR1 and CDR2 (germline): SGHNT, YYREEE (reference sequence). This CDR3 is CASSLKGLNTGELFF. The CDR3 DNA is TGTGCCAGCAGCTTGAAGGGGCTGAACACCGGGGAGCTGTTTTTT.

The chain employs TRBV3-1 (or the pseudogene TRBV3-2) and TRBJ2-2; 7 positions agree with TRBD1. From germline, CDR1 is LGHDT and CDR2 YNNKEL (reference sequence). This CDR3 is 15 amino acids long. J lost 0 bases, V lost 3 bases, and 1 base had no gene match. The CDR3 nucleotides read TGTGCCAGCAGCCAGGGACAGTCGAACACCGGGGAGCTGTTTTTT. It specifies CASSQGQSNTGELFF.

The chain is built from TRBV11-2 and TRBJ1-6; D possibly corresponds to TRBD1 (5 bases). Trimming left V 8 bases short and J 10 bases short, with 18 bases between. The CDR3 is made up of 14 amino acids. Germline CDR1 and CDR2: SGHAT and FQNNGV. For the CDR3, the DNA is TGTGCCAGCCGACAGCCCCGAGACAAGTCACCCCTCCACTTT. Translating it yields CASRQPRDKSPLHF.

The chain uses TRBV24-1 and TRBJ2-7; no clear D gene. Trimming cost V 5 bases and J 2 bases, with 12 bases left between them. The CDR3 runs to 14 residues. The germline V gene encodes CDR1 KGHDR and CDR2 SFDVKD. CDR3 amino acids: CATSVASTPYEQYF. DNA for the CDR3: TGTGCCACCAGTGTTGCCTCGACTCCCTACGAGCAGTACTTC.

The chain combines TRBV6-6 with TRBJ2-1, with 11 bases matching TRBD2. CDR1 and CDR2 (germline): MNHNY, SVGAGI (reference sequence). This CDR3 spans 16 amino acids. The ends lost 2 bases at V and 14 bases at J; junction bases unmatched: 14. The CDR3 bases are TGTGCCAGCAGTTACCAGGTTAGCGGGGGGGCCGGAGGAGAGTTCTTC. Translation gives CASSYQVSGGAGGEFF.

In regard to this clone: Within the sample, other DNA sequences also encode this same CDR3. The genes are TRBV20-1 and TRBJ1-4; D gene ambiguous. V gave up 2 bases and J gave up 7 bases, with 5 bases separating them. Germline V gene sequence: CDR1 DFQATT, CDR2 SNEGSKA (reference sequence). The CDR3 is made up of 11 amino acids. The CDR3 region is CSARRSEKLFF. The CDR3 DNA reads as TGCAGTGCTAGAAGGAGTGAAAAACTGTTTTTT.

This clone was seen a handful of times. This chain uses TRBV2 with TRBJ1-5, with D unresolved. This CDR3 region has 13 residues. Trimming took 4 bases from V and 6 from J, leaving 10 bases between them. Germline CDR1 is SNHLY and CDR2 is FYNNEI. The CDR3 protein is CASSGERVQPQHF. CDR3 nucleotides: TGTGCCAGCAGTGGAGAGCGCGTTCAGCCCCAGCATTTT. The whole variable domain, remainder taken from reference TRBV2 and TRBJ1-5, is EPEVTQTPSHQVTQMGQEVILRCVPISNHLYFYWYRQILGQKVEFLVSFYNNEISEKSEIFDDQFSVERPDGSNFTLKIRSTKLEDSAMYFCASSGERVQPQHFGDGTRLSIL.

The V and J genes are TRBV5-1 and TRBJ1-2; D is undetermined. The CDR3 spans 14 residues. V lost 5 bases to trimming and J lost 2 bases, with 13 bases between them. Germline CDR1 and CDR2: SGHRS and YFSETQ. DNA of the CDR3: TGCGCCAGCAGAAGCAGGCCCGCCAACTATGGCTACACCTTC. Translated: CASRSRPANYGYTF.

The chain has TRBV14 and TRBJ2-5; D not certain. The CDR3 totals 12 residues. Trimming cost V 0 bases and J 5 bases, with 4 bases left between them. The germline CDR1 and CDR2 sequences are SGHDN and FVKESK. CDR3 sequence (DNA): TGTGCCAGCAGCCAAGAGCGGGAGACCCAGTACTTC. Amino acid sequence: CASSQERETQYF.

The CDR3 DNA follows: TGTGCCAGTAGTACCAAGGACAGGGGATTAACTAATGAAAAACTGTTTTTT. Translated: CASSTKDRGLTNEKLFF. This chain uses TRBV19 with TRBJ1-4, with 9 bases identical to TRBD1. The CDR3 is 17 amino acids. V lost 4 bases and J lost 1; bases outside the gene matches: 7. Germline V gene data show CDR1 as LNHDA and CDR2 as SQIVND (reference sequence).

The rearrangement links TRBV11-2 to TRBJ1-2; maybe TRBD1 (5 bases). CDR3 length equals 15 residues. Trimming stripped 1 base from V and 7 bases from J, with 16 bases between. From germline, CDR1 is SGHAT and CDR2 FQNNGV. CDR3 sequence reads: CASSLVAGSGGGYTF. For the CDR3, the DNA is TGTGCCAGCAGCTTAGTGGCTGGCAGCGGGGGTGGCTACACCTTC.

The chain recombines TRBV4-1 with TRBJ2-7, with a tentative D call TRBD2 (5 bases). CDR1 and CDR2 (germline): MGHRA, YSYEKL. The CDR3 spans 13 residues. Trimming shortened V by 6 bases and J by 8 bases, and 17 bases separated the two germline ends. The CDR3 bases are TGCGCCAGCAGTGCGGGTGCCCCTTCTAAGCAGTACTTC. It specifies CASSAGAPSKQYF.

CDR3 loop: CASSQDAGGENEQFF. The CDR3 DNA is TGCGCCAGCAGCCAGGACGCCGGGGGAGAAAATGAGCAGTTCTTC. The V and J genes are TRBV4-3 and TRBJ2-1; a weak D match, TRBD2 (6 bases). Trimming took off 3 bases at V and 7 bases at J, with 16 bases between the two ends. The germline V gene encodes CDR1 LGHNA and CDR2 YSLEER. The CDR3 runs 15 residues.

The sample holds a few counts of this clone. V is TRBV30 and J is TRBJ1-2; 12 positions match TRBD1. The V segment lost 5 bases and the J segment 7 bases; nucleotides outside the gene matches: 8. The V gene's germline CDR1 is GTSNPN and CDR2 SVGIG (reference sequence). The CDR3 is 14 amino acids. DNA for the CDR3: TGTGCCTGGGAGAGGGACAGGGGGCGTTTTGGCTACACCTTC. Translated, it gives CAWERDRGRFGYTF.

This clone was seen once. V is TRBV19 and J is TRBJ1-2, with D tentatively TRBD1 (6 bases). The CDR3 is 15 amino acids. V was cut by 5 bases and J by 6 bases, with 19 bases left in between. Per germline, CDR1 LNHDA and CDR2 SQIVND (reference sequence). DNA for the CDR3: TGTGCCAGTAGTTCCGGACAGAGCTTTACTAATGGCTACACCTTC. Translation: CASSSGQSFTNGYTF.

This clone was seen a single time. The gene calls are TRBV5-1 and TRBJ1-1, with 7 bases lining up with TRBD1. The CDR3 has 14 amino acids. Germline trimming cut 4 bases from V and 9 bases from J; bases unmatched to any gene: 12. The V gene's germline CDR1 is SGHRS and CDR2 YFSETQ. Written as DNA, the CDR3 is TGCGCCAGCAGCCGATCCGGACAGGCCAGCCAAGCTTTCTTT. Translating gives CASSRSGQASQAFF.

The genes are TRBV2 and TRBJ1-5; D ambiguous. The V gene lost 2 bases and the J gene lost 3 bases, with 8 bases spanning the gap. Germline values: CDR1 SNHLY, CDR2 FYNNEI. The CDR3 runs 14 residues. Here the CDR3 reads CASSEIRSNQPQHF. CDR3 nucleotide sequence: TGTGCCAGCAGTGAAATCAGATCCAATCAGCCCCAGCATTTT.

The V call is TRBV7-9, the J call TRBJ2-2; perhaps TRBD2 as D (5 bases). CDR1 is SEHNR and CDR2 is FQNEAQ in the germline V gene (reference sequence). CDR3 length: 13 amino acids. With 5 bases removed from V and 4 bases from J, the gap between germline ends came to 8 bases. The CDR3 region has the DNA TGTGCCAGCAGCGGACTCAGCACCGGGGAGCTGTTTTTT. It encodes CASSGLSTGELFF.

This rearrangement joins TRBV11-2 to TRBJ1-1, with D unclear. CDR1 is SGHAT and CDR2 is FQNNGV in the germline V gene. V shed 5 bases and J shed 4 bases, with 14 bases lying between them. CDR3 length: 14 amino acids. The CDR3 reads CASSPLGVGTEAFF. DNA for the CDR3: TGTGCCAGCAGCCCTCTCGGGGTCGGCACTGAAGCTTTCTTT. The whole variable domain, filled in from reference TRBV11-2 and TRBJ1-1, reads EAGVAQSPRYKIIEKRQSVAFWCNPISGHATLYWYQQILGQGPKLLIQFQNNGVVDDSQLPKDRFSAERLKGVDSTLKIQPAKLEDSAVYLCASSPLGVGTEAFFGQGTRLTVV.

The genes are TRBV2 and TRBJ1-5; the match to TRBD1 covers 7 bases. Germline V gene sequence: CDR1 SNHLY, CDR2 FYNNEI. The CDR3 consists of 15 residues. The ends lost 5 bases at V and 6 bases at J; junction bases unmatched: 10. The CDR3 region has the DNA TGTGCCAGCAGTCGGGACACGGCAGGGGGTCAGCCCCAGCATTTT. Amino acids: CASSRDTAGGQPQHF.

This clone was detected once. The V gene is TRBV4-1, the J gene TRBJ1-4; no clear D. Germline V lookup: CDR1 MGHRA, CDR2 YSYEKL. The CDR3 spans 13 residues. V was cut by 4 bases and J by 8 bases, with 11 bases left in between. The CDR3 sequence: CASSPPRAEKLFF. In DNA form, the CDR3 reads TGCGCCAGCAGCCCTCCTAGAGCCGAAAAACTGTTTTTT.

The CDR3 region is CASNKGQGAYEQYF. In DNA, the CDR3 is TGTGCCAGCAATAAAGGACAGGGAGCCTACGAGCAGTACTTC. This rearrangement joins TRBV6-5 to TRBJ2-7, with 8 bases identical to TRBD1. Germline loops: CDR1 MNHEY, CDR2 SVGAGI. V was pared by 7 bases and J by 2 bases, with 7 bases of the junction left unmatched. The CDR3 spans 14 residues.

This clone has a single count. The chain couples TRBV30 to TRBJ2-7; no clear D. This CDR3 comprises 12 residues. CDR1 is GTSNPN and CDR2 is SVGIG in the germline V gene (reference sequence). V was trimmed by 3 bases and J by 0 bases, leaving 6 bases between them. For the CDR3, the DNA is TGTGCCTGGAGCTTATACTCCTACGAGCAGTACTTC. It specifies CAWSLYSYEQYF.

The rearrangement joins TRBV2 to TRBJ1-5, with TRBD1 matching over 9 bases. The V gene's germline CDR1 is SNHLY and CDR2 FYNNEI. The CDR3 sequence is 14 residues long. V was pared by 5 bases and J by 5 bases, with 4 bases of the junction left unmatched. The CDR3 DNA reads as TGTGCCAGCAGTCTGGACAGGGGAGATCAGCCCCAGCATTTT. Protein product: CASSLDRGDQPQHF.